This is a list of T cell receptor beta chains from one sample in a study of blood T cell repertoires in COVID-19. TCRdb's table, derived via immunoSEQ multiplex PCR, lists solely in-frame clones and lacks some. This table holds 200,000 or so clones, 88% found once. Input material: peripheral blood. The receptors come from a man between 65 and 80 years old with active or convalescent COVID-19. The CDR3 runs from the conserved cysteine through the conserved F or W. The D gene is left open where the match is weak. Expanded clones are given a class, and other clones once, few, many or no size at all.

V	size	J	D	CDR3	DNA
TRBV11-3	.	TRBJ2-1	.	CASSFRGTSSYNEQFF	TGTGCCAGCAGCTTCCGGGGGACGAGCTCCTACAATGAGCAGTTCTTC
TRBV12-3/TRBV12-4	.	TRBJ2-2	.	CASSTFYGELFF	TGTGCCAGCAGCACTTTTTACGGGGAGCTGTTTTTT
TRBV6-2/TRBV6-3	.	TRBJ2-1	TRBD1	CASSVLPGTGDPEQFF	TGTGCCAGCAGCGTACTTCCCGGGACAGGGGATCCTGAGCAGTTCTTC
TRBV11-2	.	TRBJ1-5	.	CASSPGSNQPQHF	TGTGCCAGCAGCCCAGGGAGCAATCAGCCCCAGCATTTT
TRBV7-8	.	TRBJ2-2	.	CASSIAGLETGELFF	TGTGCCAGCAGCATTGCGGGACTCGAGACCGGGGAGCTGTTTTTT
TRBV2	once	TRBJ2-3	.	CASCPGEHTDTQYF	TGTGCCAGCTGCCCCGGGGAACACACAGATACGCAGTATTTT
TRBV28	.	TRBJ1-3	.	CASSLLYSGNTIYF	TGTGCCAGCAGTTTACTTTACTCTGGAAACACCATATATTTT
TRBV6-5	.	TRBJ2-7	TRBD2	CASSKLTSANEQYF	TGTGCCAGCAGTAAACTGACTAGCGCAAACGAGCAGTACTTC
TRBV4-3	.	TRBJ2-1	TRBD1	CASSQEDRGRNEQFF	TGCGCCAGCAGCCAAGAGGACAGGGGCCGGAATGAGCAGTTCTTC
TRBV11-2	.	TRBJ2-5	.	CASSQGRRETQYF	TGTGCCAGCAGCCAAGGGAGGAGGGAGACCCAGTACTTC
TRBV18	.	TRBJ2-1	TRBD1	CASSPGPGQGASEQFF	TGTGCCAGCTCACCAGGGCCGGGACAGGGGGCGAGTGAGCAGTTCTTC
TRBV12-3/TRBV12-4	.	TRBJ1-1	.	CASSFGGPEAFF	TGTGCCAGCAGTTTCGGGGGACCTGAAGCTTTCTTT
TRBV10-2	.	TRBJ2-1	TRBD2	CASSESSSGRADEQFF	TGCGCCAGCAGTGAGTCCTCGAGCGGGAGGGCTGATGAGCAGTTCTTC
TRBV9	.	TRBJ1-3	.	CASSVRDNSGNTIYF	TGTGCCAGCAGCGTGAGGGACAACTCTGGAAACACCATATATTTT
TRBV11-2	few	TRBJ2-2	.	CASSRGGGSGELFF	TGTGCCAGCAGCCGCGGTGGGGGGTCCGGGGAGCTGTTTTTT
TRBV7-9	few	TRBJ2-1	TRBD1	CASSFGGQVNNEQFF	TGTGCCAGCAGCTTCGGGGGACAGGTTAACAATGAGCAGTTCTTC
TRBV11-2	.	TRBJ2-7	TRBD1	CASSPLGQGAAYEQYF	TGTGCCAGCAGCCCGCTAGGACAGGGGGCGGCCTACGAGCAGTACTTC
TRBV28	once	TRBJ1-2	TRBD1	CASSTGDRSGGYTF	TGTGCCAGCAGTACTGGGGACAGGAGTGGTGGCTACACCTTC
TRBV28	.	TRBJ1-2	TRBD1	CASRRTGPLANYGYTF	TGTGCCAGCAGAAGGACAGGGCCTTTGGCTAACTATGGCTACACCTTC
TRBV10-3	.	TRBJ1-5	.	CAISPGGLSNQPQHF	TGTGCCATCAGCCCGGGAGGCTTGAGCAATCAGCCCCAGCATTTT
TRBV19	.	TRBJ2-2	TRBD1	CASSRDRGTGELFF	TGTGCCAGTAGTCGGGACAGGGGAACCGGGGAGCTGTTTTTT
TRBV29-1	.	TRBJ1-1	.	CSVEKTGKQGEAFF	TGCAGCGTAGAAAAGACTGGGAAGCAGGGTGAGGCTTTCTTT
TRBV3-1/TRBV3-2	once	TRBJ2-2	.	CASSPGGGPVGELFF	TGTGCCAGCAGCCCAGGTGGAGGGCCCGTCGGGGAGCTGTTTTTT
TRBV28	.	TRBJ2-7	.	CASVGTGGYLYEQYF	TGTGCCAGCGTCGGTACGGGGGGCTACCTCTACGAGCAGTACTTC
TRBV9	.	TRBJ2-2	.	CASSVATVAGELFF	TGTGCCAGCAGCGTAGCTACGGTAGCCGGGGAGCTGTTTTTT
TRBV28	.	TRBJ2-7	.	CASTAPGQSYEQYF	TGTGCCAGCACGGCGCCGGGACAAAGCTACGAGCAGTACTTC
TRBV5-1	.	TRBJ2-5	TRBD2	CASSLAGLAAETQYF	TGCGCCAGCAGCTTGGCTGGACTAGCAGCAGAGACCCAGTACTTC